This T cell receptor (beta chain) appears in the sequencing data of a study of blood T cell repertoires in COVID-19. The CDR3 runs to 15 residues. Germline CDR1 and CDR2: MNHEY and SMNVEV (reference sequence). V lost 4 bases, J lost 8 bases, and 8 bases stayed unmatched. This clone was detected only a few times. Method: immunoSEQ multiplex PCR; TCRdb's copy keeps in-frame clones and lacks some. Here the sample spans about 140,000 clones, around 79% being singletons. This clonotype was obtained from a man aged 45-60 years with active or convalescent COVID-19. The sequenced material came from peripheral blood. This chain connects TRBV27 to TRBJ2-3; 11 bases align to TRBD2. The CDR3 spells CASSSSLAGAGTQYF. The CDR3 bases are TGTGCCAGCAGTTCTTCACTAGCGGGAGCCGGTACGCAGTATTTT.